This TCR beta chain is from a study of CD8+ T cells in alopecia areata. TCR sequencing used cDNA made by reverse transcription of extracted RNA. Libraries were prepared by immunoSEQ multiplex PCR; TCRdb keeps only in-frame clonotypes and omits some of them. The profile shows tens of thousands of clones, less than 70% of them singletons. The CDR3 sequence is 12 residues long. Germline-derived CDR1 and CDR2 are SGHRS and YFSETQ. Comment on this clone: At one of its ends the junction is not consistent with the germline gene, which may arise from a read error.

Treatment denoted: oral pan-JAK inhibitor, 5-10 mg twice daily. Researchers gathered lesional scalp punch biopsies and peripheral blood from patients with alopecia areata. This specimen consisted of CD8+ T cells sorted from blood, obtained at week 4, from a patient treated with tofacitinib. V is TRBV5-1 and J is TRBJ2-7, with 8 bases fitting TRBD1. The source is a human donor with alopecia areata. In DNA form, the CDR3 reads TGCGCCAGCAGTTTGGACAGGGACGAGCAGTACTTC. It translates to CASSLDRDEQYF.